These T cell receptor beta chains were read from a single sample in a study of T cell repertoires in cytomegalovirus infection. TCRdb re-derived calls from the reads in MiXCR, one entry per CDR3 protein. This table holds roughly 990,000 distinct CDR3 sequences, more than 25% found once. These receptors have no identified antigens. The sample consisted of cultured CD8+ T cells from PBMCs, taken from culture after CMV antigen stimulation. The origin of the receptors is a human donor in good health (CMV status not recorded). Some clones in this sample may be carry-over from other donors' samples. Each CDR3 is given with its conserved first and last residue. Each record gives: J gene, V gene, D gene, clone size, CDR3 DNA, CDR3 protein. The D gene is left open where the match is weak. The size field is filled for only some rows; it gives once, few, many or a size class.

J gene: TRBJ1-1; V gene: TRBV4-3; D gene: NA; clone size: NA; CDR3 DNA: TGCGCCAGCAGCCGACAGACACCCGGGGACACTGAAGCTTTCTTT; CDR3 protein: CASSRQTPGDTEAFF
J gene: TRBJ1-2; V gene: TRBV12-3/TRBV12-4; D gene: NA; clone size: NA; CDR3 DNA: TGTGCCAGCAGTTCGTACCGGGACGGTGTCCAAGCTAACTATGGCTACACCTTC; CDR3 protein: CASSSYRDGVQANYGYTF
J gene: TRBJ2-1; V gene: TRBV7-6; D gene: TRBD2; clone size: many; CDR3 DNA: TGTGCCAGCAGCTTAGAGCGGGGGGGTTCCTACAATGAGCAGTTCTTC; CDR3 protein: CASSLERGGSYNEQFF
J gene: TRBJ2-7; V gene: TRBV6-5; D gene: NA; clone size: once; CDR3 DNA: TGTGCCAGCACCCCCGGCAGGGGTTGGTACGAGCAGTACTTC; CDR3 protein: CASTPGRGWYEQYF
J gene: TRBJ2-7; V gene: TRBV7-8; D gene: NA; clone size: few; CDR3 DNA: TGTGCCAGCAGCCGACGTACAGGGACAAGGCCGTCCTACGAGCAGTACTTC; CDR3 protein: CASSRRTGTRPSYEQYF
J gene: TRBJ2-2; V gene: TRBV7-9; D gene: NA; clone size: few; CDR3 DNA: TGTGCCGGGGGCCAGGGCACCGGGGAGCTGTTTTTT; CDR3 protein: CAGGQGTGELFF
J gene: TRBJ2-3; V gene: TRBV24-1; D gene: NA; clone size: NA; CDR3 DNA: TGTGCCACCAGTGATTTAGCGGGAGATACGCAGTATTTT; CDR3 protein: CATSDLAGDTQYF
J gene: TRBJ2-7; V gene: TRBV7-1; D gene: NA; clone size: NA; CDR3 DNA: TGTGCCAGCAGGGAATCGGGGACCTACTACGAGCAGTACTTC; CDR3 protein: CASRESGTYYEQYF
J gene: TRBJ2-1; V gene: TRBV5-4; D gene: TRBD2; clone size: few; CDR3 DNA: TGTGCCAGCAGCGAGGGTACTAGCGGGGGAATTGATGAGCAGTTCTTC; CDR3 protein: CASSEGTSGGIDEQFF
J gene: TRBJ2-7; V gene: TRBV7-9; D gene: NA; clone size: NA; CDR3 DNA: TGTGCCAGCAGCTTAGGCACAAGCGCGTTCGAGCAGTACTTC; CDR3 protein: CASSLGTSAFEQYF
J gene: TRBJ2-1; V gene: TRBV5-5; D gene: NA; clone size: few; CDR3 DNA: TGTGCCAGCAGGTTGCCGGGTCACGGGTACAATGAGCAGTTCTTC; CDR3 protein: CASRLPGHGYNEQFF
J gene: TRBJ1-1; V gene: TRBV5-4; D gene: TRBD1; clone size: NA; CDR3 DNA: TGTGCCAGCAGCCATAATAGGGCGACAGGGCACCCGAACACTGAAGCTTTCTTT; CDR3 protein: CASSHNRATGHPNTEAFF
J gene: TRBJ2-1; V gene: TRBV19; D gene: TRBD2; clone size: few; CDR3 DNA: TGTGCCAGTAGTATAGACGGGGGGGGTTACAATGAGCAGTTCTTC; CDR3 protein: CASSIDGGGYNEQFF
J gene: TRBJ2-7; V gene: TRBV7-9; D gene: NA; clone size: many; CDR3 DNA: TGTGCCAGCAGCTTATATCCTAGGGAGCTCTACGAGCAGTACTTC; CDR3 protein: CASSLYPRELYEQYF
J gene: TRBJ1-1; V gene: TRBV27; D gene: NA; clone size: NA; CDR3 DNA: TGTGCCAGCAGTCCCGGACACACAGGGTTGAACACTGAAGCTTTCTTT; CDR3 protein: CASSPGHTGLNTEAFF
J gene: TRBJ2-2; V gene: TRBV6-1; D gene: NA; clone size: many; CDR3 DNA: TGTGCCAGCAGCCGGGTGAACACCGGGGAGCTGTTTTTT; CDR3 protein: CASSRVNTGELFF
J gene: TRBJ2-3; V gene: TRBV10-1; D gene: NA; clone size: few; CDR3 DNA: TGCGCCAGCAGTGGGGTTGCTGGGGGCCTGGATACGCAGTATTTT; CDR3 protein: CASSGVAGGLDTQYF
J gene: TRBJ1-1; V gene: TRBV5-1; D gene: NA; clone size: NA; CDR3 DNA: TGCGCCAGCGCCCGAAAGGATGGCACTGAAGCTTTCTTT; CDR3 protein: CASARKDGTEAFF
J gene: TRBJ2-1; V gene: TRBV9; D gene: NA; clone size: few; CDR3 DNA: TGTGCCAGCAGCGTAGGGGACCGCACCTACAATGAGCAGTTCTTC; CDR3 protein: CASSVGDRTYNEQFF
J gene: TRBJ2-1; V gene: TRBV19; D gene: NA; clone size: NA; CDR3 DNA: TGTGCCAGTAGTAAAGGTTCACCCCCCTACAATGAGCAGTTCTTC; CDR3 protein: CASSKGSPPYNEQFF
J gene: TRBJ2-3; V gene: TRBV15; D gene: NA; clone size: NA; CDR3 DNA: TGTGCCACCAGCAGAGATCCAGGGCCCACAGATACGCAGTATTTT; CDR3 protein: CATSRDPGPTDTQYF
J gene: TRBJ1-1; V gene: TRBV18; D gene: NA; clone size: NA; CDR3 DNA: TGTGCCAGCTCACCACCGTCGAGGGACACTGAAGCTTTCTTT; CDR3 protein: CASSPPSRDTEAFF
J gene: TRBJ2-1; V gene: TRBV7-9; D gene: TRBD2; clone size: NA; CDR3 DNA: TGTGCCAGCAGCCACCGTAGGACTAGCGGGGGCAATGAGCAGTTCTTC; CDR3 protein: CASSHRRTSGGNEQFF
J gene: TRBJ2-5; V gene: TRBV5-1; D gene: NA; clone size: NA; CDR3 DNA: TGCGCCAGCAGCGGAGACAACCAAGGGACCCAGTACTTC; CDR3 protein: CASSGDNQGTQYF
J gene: TRBJ2-5; V gene: TRBV28; D gene: NA; clone size: few; CDR3 DNA: TGTGCCAGCAGTTTATGGGGGGGCGGGGAAGAGACCCAGTACTTC; CDR3 protein: CASSLWGGGEETQYF
J gene: TRBJ2-7; V gene: TRBV5-5; D gene: NA; clone size: few; CDR3 DNA: TGTGCCAGCAGCCCCTCTCCTGGGGGCAACGAGCAGTACTTC; CDR3 protein: CASSPSPGGNEQYF
J gene: TRBJ2-3; V gene: TRBV19; D gene: TRBD1; clone size: NA; CDR3 DNA: TGTGCCAGTAGTCGACTCCGGGACAGGGACTCAGATACGCAGTATTTT; CDR3 protein: CASSRLRDRDSDTQYF
J gene: TRBJ1-1; V gene: TRBV6-5; D gene: NA; clone size: NA; CDR3 DNA: TGTGCCAGCAGCCGGGCGGGGGGGACTGAAGCTTTCTTT; CDR3 protein: CASSRAGGTEAFF
J gene: TRBJ2-5; V gene: TRBV5-6; D gene: NA; clone size: NA; CDR3 DNA: TGTGCCAGCAGCTTGGGGCCGACGGACGACGAGACCCAGTACTTC; CDR3 protein: CASSLGPTDDETQYF
J gene: TRBJ2-1; V gene: TRBV7-9; D gene: TRBD1; clone size: many; CDR3 DNA: TGTGCCAGCAGGCCCGGGACAGGGGGCAATGAGCAGTTCTTC; CDR3 protein: CASRPGTGGNEQFF
J gene: TRBJ2-1; V gene: TRBV7-3; D gene: NA; clone size: few; CDR3 DNA: TGTGCCAGCAGCATGGGACCTTCCAATGAGCAGTTCTTC; CDR3 protein: CASSMGPSNEQFF
J gene: TRBJ1-2; V gene: TRBV7-2; D gene: NA; clone size: many; CDR3 DNA: TGTGCCAGCAGCCCCCCGTTACATTATGGCTACACCTTC; CDR3 protein: CASSPPLHYGYTF
J gene: TRBJ1-6; V gene: TRBV6-5; D gene: NA; clone size: NA; CDR3 DNA: TGTGCCACCCTAGCAGGGATTAATTCACCCCTCCACTTT; CDR3 protein: CATLAGINSPLHF
J gene: TRBJ2-7; V gene: TRBV12-3/TRBV12-4; D gene: NA; clone size: NA; CDR3 DNA: TGTGCCAGCGGGCCACGAGCGGAGCAGTACTTC; CDR3 protein: CASGPRAEQYF
J gene: TRBJ1-2; V gene: TRBV20-1; D gene: NA; clone size: NA; CDR3 DNA: TGCAGTGCTAGAGGCAGGGGCCGTAACTATGGCTACACCTTC; CDR3 protein: CSARGRGRNYGYTF
J gene: TRBJ2-5; V gene: TRBV9; D gene: TRBD2; clone size: NA; CDR3 DNA: TGTGCCAGTCAGGGTGGTAGCGGGGGAGGCCGCCAAGAGACCCAGTACTTC; CDR3 protein: CASQGGSGGGRQETQYF
J gene: TRBJ1-2; V gene: TRBV6-1; D gene: TRBD1; clone size: many; CDR3 DNA: TGTGCCAGCATCGGGACAGGGGGCTCGACTAACTATGGCTACACCTTC; CDR3 protein: CASIGTGGSTNYGYTF
J gene: TRBJ1-2; V gene: TRBV7-9; D gene: TRBD1; clone size: NA; CDR3 DNA: TGTGCCAGCAGCGAGAGACAGGGGTCGGAATATGGCTACACCTTC; CDR3 protein: CASSERQGSEYGYTF
J gene: TRBJ1-2; V gene: TRBV6-2/TRBV6-3; D gene: TRBD1; clone size: few; CDR3 DNA: TGTGCCAGCAGTAGCTTTGACAGGGGTCGGTATGGCTACACCTTC; CDR3 protein: CASSSFDRGRYGYTF
J gene: TRBJ2-3; V gene: TRBV7-6; D gene: TRBD1; clone size: NA; CDR3 DNA: TGTGCCAGCAGCTTAACGCTGGACAGGCTGGTGGGCACAGATACGCAGTATTTT; CDR3 protein: CASSLTLDRLVGTDTQYF
J gene: TRBJ2-7; V gene: TRBV11-2; D gene: NA; clone size: few; CDR3 DNA: TGTGCCAGCAGCCCCAAGGCCATCGCCGAGCAGTACTTC; CDR3 protein: CASSPKAIAEQYF
J gene: TRBJ1-1; V gene: TRBV29-1; D gene: NA; clone size: many; CDR3 DNA: TGCAGCGCCTCCGGACTTGGTGCCCGGGGGAACACTGAAGCTTTCTTT; CDR3 protein: CSASGLGARGNTEAFF
J gene: TRBJ2-3; V gene: TRBV3-1; D gene: NA; clone size: few; CDR3 DNA: TGTGCCACCAGGCCTAGCGCGGGGACCGATACGCAGTATTTT; CDR3 protein: CATRPSAGTDTQYF
J gene: TRBJ1-1; V gene: TRBV29-1; D gene: TRBD1; clone size: NA; CDR3 DNA: TGCAGCGTTGAAGACCGGGACAGGGGAATCACTGAAGCTTTCTTT; CDR3 protein: CSVEDRDRGITEAFF
J gene: TRBJ2-5; V gene: TRBV3-1; D gene: NA; clone size: NA; CDR3 DNA: TGTGCCAGCAGCTGGACAGCGTACCAAGAGACCCAGTACTTC; CDR3 protein: CASSWTAYQETQYF
J gene: TRBJ2-7; V gene: TRBV19; D gene: NA; clone size: NA; CDR3 DNA: TGTGCCAGTAGTAAGGTATGGGGGACGGACCCCTACGAGCAGTACTTC; CDR3 protein: CASSKVWGTDPYEQYF
J gene: TRBJ2-5; V gene: TRBV27; D gene: TRBD2; clone size: NA; CDR3 DNA: TGTGCCAGCAGTCCGGGGGGGGCCACGGAGACCCAGTACTTC; CDR3 protein: CASSPGGATETQYF